This TCR beta chain was identified during a study of blood T cell repertoires in COVID-19. The wider study: COVID-19 samples from acute and convalescent phases originated in the United States, Italy and Spain. In each case, the material was cDNA or gDNA derived from T cells, B-cell-depleted T cells, or PBMCs.

Study processing details: The assay estimated nucleated cells by amplifying reference gene primers. The assay was immunoSEQ multiplex PCR, and TCRdb's table has in-frame clones only and misses some. The DNA gave D and trimming, while V, J and clone size come from that table. In the table there are about 82,000 clones, 75% to 85% of which are singletons. The CDR3 consists of 17 residues. Germline trimming cut 1 base from V and 5 bases from J; bases unmatched to any gene: 14. In germline, CDR1 is LGHNA, CDR2 YNFKEQ. Sequenced material: peripheral blood. The chain couples TRBV4-2 to TRBJ2-7; the match to TRBD2 covers 7 bases. The clonotype originates from a woman aged 40 to 50 with active or convalescent COVID-19. The CDR3 is CASSQALGTTGLHEQYF. The CDR3 nucleotides read TGTGCCAGCAGCCAAGCCCTCGGGACTACAGGATTGCACGAGCAGTACTTC.